The sequence of this T cell receptor beta chain was determined in a study of shared clonotypes between healthy human individuals (dated by TCRdb to 2018 to 2020). Some background on the complete study: Three men and a couple of women, aged 18 to 49 years, made up the cohort. For each donor, CD4 naive and CD4 memory were each run on three plates, CD8 naive on two plates, and CD8 memory on one plate. To estimate repertoire size and how much clonotypes are shared between individuals, the study performed deep sequencing of blood TCR repertoires from a handful of healthy adults. To increase sequencing depth and limit assay-specific biases, TCR repertoire library preparation and sequencing were carried out by different laboratories using diverse techniques. Between about 0.9 and 10 billion PBMCs per donor were obtained by leukapheresis.

Donors were healthy HIV-negative adults with no recently reported acute infections or vaccinations. Only Caucasian adults living in Nashville, Tennessee, USA were represented among the donors. CD4+ T cells were enriched by magnetic negative selection, after which naive cells were positively selected on CD45RA and the negative fraction was taken as the memory subset. After blood collection by leukapheresis, PBMCs were isolated using Ficoll-Histopaque density gradient centrifugation and then cryopreserved in the vapor phase of liquid nitrogen. Analytical flow cytometry was used to check the purity and quantity of every magnetically sorted T cell population. Genomic DNA was isolated from each sorted fraction and quantified by UV absorbance on a Nanodrop 2000c. The germline V gene yields SGHRS for CDR1 and YFSETQ for CDR2. Trimming costs V 0 bases and J 3 bases, and their ends lie 10 bases apart. Including cysteine and phenylalanine, the CDR3 has 15 amino acids. The read is trimmed to its CDR3 DNA, 45 bases read in frame from base 1.

Using the deep immunoSEQ assay, multiplex PCR amplified TCR CDR3 regions from genomic DNA. Extracted genomic DNA from each cell subset was distributed evenly across all wells of several immunoSEQ 96-well plates, and each plate was treated as a replicate. For sorted subsets, roughly 200 ng of genomic DNA, equivalent to roughly 30,000 T cell genomes, went into each replicate PCR. The purified libraries were quantified using a Qubit 3.0 fluorometer, sized with a Bioanalyzer 2100, and then quantified again using the KAPA Library Quantification kit. Every immunoSEQ 96-well plate was sequenced on a separate single-read 150-cycle Illumina NextSeq 550 flow cell. Processing in the source paper ran as follows. Because the immunoSEQ output included only junctional sequences and no quality scores, the filtering could not be the same as the filtering used for full-length reads. To assign V/J genes and CDR3, sequences were annotated using PyIR, a Python wrapper for IgBLAST v1.9, with IMGT germline references. Reads with weak V/J assignments (E-value above 1e-6), missing CDR3, stop codons, out-of-frame junctions, or ambiguous translated residues were removed. V3J clonotypes were defined by identical inferred V gene, J gene, and CDR3 amino acid sequence. Percentage overlap between repertoires was calculated by dividing the number of shared unique clonotypes by the size of the smaller repertoire. Richness of each repertoire was evaluated using RTK rarefaction, the Chao1 estimator, and Recon v2.1 estimates of unobserved clonotypes. Generation probabilities were computed with OLGA for all TCRbeta clonotypes obtained by the gDNA method from several donors. Drawn from immuneACCESS, this table holds only the in-frame rearrangements with V and J called that TCRdb kept. Clones are partly lost; checked studies trace under half to an unresolved V gene and leave the rest unexplained. That table furnishes V, J and clone size, whereas the DNA furnished D and trimming. A total of about 2.4 million clones appear in this sample, approximately 93% of them only once. The top ten hold approximately 0.35% of the sample.

Study-level results and caveats: Pairwise subsampling led to the expectation that sequencing depth would affect the degree of clonotype sharing among donors. Naive subsets generally had larger estimated clonotype richness than memory subsets. Sampling was restricted to blood, and TCR repertoires in tissue are likely to differ from TCR repertoires in blood. Clonotypes shared by all four sorted-subset donors showed higher generation probabilities than non-shared clonotypes. When a handful of donors were compared, the shared fraction of clonotypes was about 5% for naive CD4, 3% to 4% for naive CD8, 2% to 2.5% for memory CD4, and 0.35% to 0.4% for memory CD8. Because the study included only a small number of donors, the genetic and exposure-history diversity represented was limited. Incomplete sequencing was indicated by rarefaction of sorted-subset datasets, despite the large sequencing depth.

As concerns this clone: Which antigen it targets is not known. Qualities for individual bases were not recorded, and no much larger clone is one base off. Other nucleotide sequences in the sample specify the same CDR3.

Specimen: naive CD4+ T cells from PBMCs. Taken with the paper, the label for cell subset or site translates to: CD45RA+ positively selected. The sequence was collected from a man aged 18 to 35 in good health. Some clones in this sample may be carry-over from other donors' samples. The rearranged segments are TRBV5-1 and TRBJ2-1; a tentative D match to TRBD2 spans 6 bases. The CDR3: CASSLGGTGYNEQFF. The nucleotides are TGCGCCAGCAGCTTGGGCGGGACGGGCTACAATGAGCAGTTCTTC.